Shown below are 17 T cell receptor beta chains from a single sample sequenced in a study of beta chain features in type 1 diabetes. Sequenced material consisted of expressed TCRB transcripts (all of the isolated RNA was reverse transcribed). Data came from immunoSEQ multiplex PCR; TCRdb stores just in-frame clones and leaves some out. The table records 200,000 to 250,000 clones, 11% to 15% of them present only once. Input material: naive CD4+ T cells from blood. Receptors originate from a woman in her 40s in good health.

This clone has just a few counts. The chain employs TRBV19 and TRBJ2-7; 9 positions match TRBD1. Trimming cost V 5 bases and J 2 bases; bases outside gene matches: 10. Germline V CDR1 and CDR2: LNHDA, SQIVND (reference sequence). The CDR3 runs to 16 residues. The CDR3 loop reads CASSGMPGTGTYEQYF. Here the CDR3 DNA reads TGTGCCAGTAGTGGCATGCCGGGGACAGGGACCTACGAGCAGTACTTC. Together with reference TRBV19 and TRBJ2-7, the CDR3 gives the full variable domain: DGGITQSPKYLFRKEGQNVTLSCEQNLNHDAMYWYRQDPGQGLRLIYYSQIVNDFQKGDIAEGYSVSREKKESFPLTVTSAQKNPTAFYLCASSGMPGTGTYEQYFGPGTRLTVT.

This clone was recorded a few times. The V call is TRBV5-6, the J call TRBJ2-5, with a tentative D call TRBD2 (6 bases). The CDR3 is 14 residues long. Trimming pared 4 bases from V and 1 base from J, leaving 11 bases between. Germline assignment: CDR1 SGHDT and CDR2 YYEEEE. CDR3 nucleotides: TGTGCCAGCAGCCCGGGACTTAGCCAAGAGACCCAGTACTTC. Residues: CASSPGLSQETQYF.

The V gene is TRBV21-1, the J gene TRBJ1-5; TRBD1 is the table's D call and was not checked against the DNA. TRBV21-1 is given as a pseudogene. This CDR3 is built from 14 residues. This chain's CDR3 is CASSNQTVPQPQHF. The CDR3 bases are TGTGCCAGCAGCAATCAGACAGTCCCTCAGCCCCAGCATTTT.

Only a few counts were recorded for this clone. This chain links TRBV7-2 with TRBJ1-2, with TRBD1 identical over 7 bases. J lost 6 bases, V lost 3 bases, and 10 bases had no gene match. CDR3 length equals 15 residues. The germline V gene encodes CDR1 SGHTA and CDR2 FQGNSA. DNA for the CDR3: TGTGCCAGCAGCTTCCGTTTGCGACAGGGAAATGGCTACACCTTC. Translating gives CASSFRLRQGNGYTF. Looking up the rest from reference TRBV7-2 and TRBJ1-2 gives the full variable domain: GAGVSQSPSNKVTEKGKDVELRCDPISGHTALYWYRQSLGQGLEFLIYFQGNSAPDKSGLPSDRFSAERTGGSVSTLTIQRTQQEDSAVYLCASSFRLRQGNGYTFGSGTRLTVV.

This clone was counted between two and nine times. The chain carries TRBV19 and TRBJ2-1; 14 bases map to TRBD2. The CDR3 sequence is 14 residues long. Unmatched junction bases numbered 2, after V lost 6 bases and J lost 7 bases. CDR1 is LNHDA and CDR2 is SQIVND in the germline V gene (reference sequence). CDR3 DNA sequence: TGTGCCAGTAGGCGACTAGCGGGGGGGAATGAGCAGTTCTTC. Its protein product is CASRRLAGGNEQFF. Combining the CDR3 with reference TRBV19 and TRBJ2-1 gives the whole variable domain DGGITQSPKYLFRKEGQNVTLSCEQNLNHDAMYWYRQDPGQGLRLIYYSQIVNDFQKGDIAEGYSVSREKKESFPLTVTSAQKNPTAFYLCASRRLAGGNEQFFGPGTRLTVL.

A few counts support this clone. This sequence joins TRBV5-1 and TRBJ2-2; 10 positions match TRBD1. CDR1 is SGHRS and CDR2 is YFSETQ in the germline V gene. With 2 bases clipped from V and 6 bases from J, the junction kept 4 bases outside the gene matches. The length of the CDR3 is 15 residues. This chain's CDR3 is CASSLPGQGSGELFF. The DNA of the CDR3 is TGCGCCAGCAGCTTACCGGGACAGGGGTCCGGGGAGCTGTTTTTT. The full variable domain, rest sourced from reference TRBV5-1 and TRBJ2-2, is KAGVTQTPRYLIKTRGQQVTLSCSPISGHRSVSWYQQTPGQGLQFLFEYFSETQRNKGNFPGRFSGRQFSNSRSEMNVSTLELGDSALYLCASSLPGQGSGELFFGEGSRLTVL.

The chain carries TRBV18 and TRBJ2-1; 8 nucleotides match TRBD1. This CDR3 is 15 amino acids long. V lost 2 bases to trimming and J lost 8 bases; unmatched junction nucleotides: 8. The V gene's germline CDR1 is KGHSH and CDR2 LQKENI. CDR3 nucleotides: TGTGCCAGCTCACCAGGGACAGGCGTTGTAGATGAGCAGTTCTTC. It encodes CASSPGTGVVDEQFF.

This clone was recorded a few times. The chain joins TRBV9 to TRBJ1-6; D gene ambiguous. The CDR3 contains 15 residues. Trimming removed 0 bases at V and 5 bases at J, with 9 bases between. Germline V gives CDR1 SGDLS, CDR2 YYNGEE. The CDR3 loop reads CASSVGGNDNSPLHF. DNA of the CDR3: TGTGCCAGCAGCGTAGGAGGGAATGATAATTCACCCCTCCACTTT.

This chain joins TRBV9 and TRBJ2-7; 16 positions match TRBD2. This CDR3 region has 18 residues. Germline V gene lookup returns CDR1 SGDLS and CDR2 YYNGEE. V was pared by 3 bases and J by 2 bases, with 8 bases of the junction left unmatched. CDR3 region: CASSGGLAGGPGTYEQYF. The CDR3, as DNA: TGTGCCAGCAGCGGGGGACTAGCGGGGGGGCCCGGTACCTACGAGCAGTACTTC.

The chain links TRBV19 to TRBJ1-1; a possible D gene is TRBD1 (5 bases). Germline V gene sequence: CDR1 LNHDA, CDR2 SQIVND (reference sequence). V shed 5 bases and J shed 5 bases, with 15 bases lying between them. The CDR3 is made up of 14 amino acids. In nucleotides, the CDR3 is TGTGCCAGTAGTCTGACAGCTGGGGAAACTGAAGCTTTCTTT. This sequence encodes CASSLTAGETEAFF.

This clone was found many times. The CDR3 nucleotides are TGCGCCAGCAGTCAGGGGCGGGAGCGAGAGACCCAGTACTTC. It specifies CASSQGRERETQYF. V is TRBV23-1 and J is TRBJ2-5; 7 bases match TRBD2. TRBV23-1 is an open reading frame whose function is uncertain. CDR3 length equals 14 residues. Unmatched junction bases numbered 5, after V lost 3 bases and J lost 4 bases.

In this sample, this clone turned up a few times. The rearrangement uses TRBV5-1 and TRBJ2-3, with D possibly matching TRBD1 (5 bases). Germline V gives CDR1 SGHRS, CDR2 YFSETQ. V was cut by 4 bases and J by 6 bases, with 18 bases left in between. The CDR3 contains 15 residues. CDR3 in DNA: TGCGCCAGCAGCACAGGACACTCCGAAGGGGATACGCAGTATTTT. This gives the protein CASSTGHSEGDTQYF.

This clone was found a few times. CDR3: CARGVENSPLHF. CDR3 DNA sequence: TGTGCCAGAGGGGTGGAAAATTCACCCCTCCACTTT. The chain uses TRBV2 and TRBJ1-6; tentatively, D is TRBD1 (5 bases). The germline CDR1 and CDR2 sequences are SNHLY and FYNNEI. The V gene lost 9 bases and the J gene lost 7 bases, with 10 bases spanning the gap. The CDR3 is 12 residues long.

This clone has just a few counts. V usage is TRBV7-2 and J usage is TRBJ2-5, with D possibly matching TRBD2 (5 bases). CDR1 is SGHTA, CDR2 FQGNSA, per germline. The CDR3 loop spans 12 amino acids. The V gene lost 8 bases and the J gene lost 9 bases, with 16 bases spanning the gap. The CDR3 nucleotides read TGTGCCAGCTCCACGGGAAGTCAGGCCCAGTACTTC. Translation gives CASSTGSQAQYF.

This rearrangement joins TRBV4-1 to TRBJ1-6; 7 positions match TRBD1. With 7 bases clipped from V and 2 bases from J, the junction kept 5 bases outside the gene matches. Germline-derived CDR1 and CDR2 are MGHRA and YSYEKL. The CDR3 has 15 residues. The CDR3, as DNA: TGCGCCAGCACGCGCGGGACAGCCTATAATTCACCCCTCCACTTT. Residues: CASTRGTAYNSPLHF.

This clone was recorded a few times. V is TRBV9 and J is TRBJ2-3; maybe TRBD1 (6 bases). The germline V gene encodes CDR1 SGDLS and CDR2 YYNGEE. This CDR3 spans 16 amino acids. V was cut by 0 bases and J by 3 bases, with 14 bases left in between. The CDR3 loop is CASSVAWGRGTDTQYF. The CDR3 DNA reads TGTGCCAGCAGCGTAGCTTGGGGGCGCGGGACAGATACGCAGTATTTT.

This chain connects TRBV11-2 to TRBJ1-1; D gene uncertain. The ends were cut back, 1 base at V and 11 bases at J, with 14 bases in the middle. Germline-derived CDR1 and CDR2 are SGHAT and FQNNGV. The CDR3 spans 13 residues. As DNA, the CDR3 is TGTGCCAGCAGCTTAGTTGGCTCCAGTACGGCTTTCTTT. Protein sequence: CASSLVGSSTAFF.